This T cell receptor (beta chain) was sequenced for a study of blood T cell repertoires in COVID-19. Overall study: The origin of the acute and convalescent COVID-19 samples was the United States, Italy and Spain. Sources were T cells, B-cell-depleted T cells, or PBMCs; the material itself was cDNA or gDNA.

Germline CDR1 and CDR2: LNHNV and YYDKDF (reference sequence). The V and J ends lost 8 bases and 1 base, in that order; junction bases with no gene match: 2. The CDR3 has 13 amino acids. Per the study methods: Scientists estimated how many nucleated cells there were by amplifying reference gene primers. The repertoire was sequenced with immunoSEQ multiplex PCR; TCRdb's copy has only in-frame clones and lacks some. That table supplies the V and J calls and clone size; D and trimming were determined from the DNA. The table shows almost 200,000 clones, with roughly 90% occurring only once. The clonotype was recovered from a woman in her 70s with acute or convalescent COVID-19. The V gene is TRBV15, the J gene TRBJ1-2, with TRBD1 identical over 9 bases. Input material: peripheral blood. This chain's CDR3 is CATRGQGNYGYTF. The CDR3 DNA reads TGTGCCACCCGGGGACAGGGTAACTATGGCTACACCTTC.